This T cell receptor beta chain is drawn from a study of blood T cell repertoires in COVID-19. Study-level background: Whether acute or convalescent, the COVID-19 samples came from the United States, Italy and Spain.

The CDR3 extends over 17 amino acids. V was shortened by 0 bases and J by 4 bases, with 17 bases between the two germline ends. Germline V lookup: CDR1 SGHDT, CDR2 YYEEEE. Allocation to cohorts depended on clinical history reported by the participants. Per the original methods: Estimates of nucleated cell counts were drawn from the amplification of reference gene primers. Sequencing used immunoSEQ multiplex PCR; TCRdb keeps in-frame clones, though not all of them. V and J calls and clone size are those listed in that table; D and trimming were worked out from the DNA. This repertoire shows a few hundred thousand clones, 85% to 90% found once; its top ten account for about 1.7%.

Sequencing was performed on PBMCs or T cells enriched from blood (not recorded which). This rearrangement joins TRBV5-6 to TRBJ1-5; D gene ambiguous. The receptor was derived from a woman aged 30 to 39 who had recovered from COVID-19. The CDR3 DNA follows: TGTGCCAGCAGCTTGGGTTCCGGCATCGGGAATAATCAGCCCCAGCATTTT. Its translation is CASSLGSGIGNNQPQHF.